This T cell receptor beta chain was identified during a study of T cell repertoires in cytomegalovirus infection. Study information: Public TCR beta signatures were indicative of both CMV infection and a matching HLA type. Study-level findings and limits: CMV-specific HLA-C-restricted TCR beta clonotypes dominated the ex vivo response.

This clonotype was recorded at least ten times. Antigen specificity is unknown. The germline V gene encodes CDR1 SGHTA and CDR2 FQGNSA. The CDR3 sequence is 16 residues long. V shed 5 bases and J 3 bases; nucleotides not matched to a gene: 7. Each CDR3 protein is one row after TCRdb ran MiXCR on the reads. Altogether approximately 550,000 distinct CDR3 sequences are present, 16% being singletons, with the ten largest covering approximately 24%. Sequenced: CD8+ T cells from PBMCs. The chain joins TRBV7-2 to TRBJ2-5; 12 bases are a match to TRBD2. The receptor was isolated from a human donor in good health (CMV status not recorded). Some clones in this sample may be carry-over from other donors' samples. In nucleotides, the CDR3 is TGTGCCAGCAGCCTAAGACTAGCGGGAGTGGAAGAGACCCAGTACTTC. This gives the protein CASSLRLAGVEETQYF.